These 20 T cell receptor beta chains were all obtained from the same sample, sequenced in a study of early T cells in non-severe SARS-CoV-2 infection. From the 5' RACE reads, TCRdb called clonotypes with MiXCR, one entry per CDR3 protein. The sample gives roughly 50,000 distinct CDR3 sequences, around 10% of which show up once; about 8.3% is in the top ten. Sequencing input: whole blood. All receptors derive from an adult who was a healthcare worker with PCR-confirmed SARS-CoV-2 infection or an uninfected control (not recorded which).

The V gene is TRBV5-1, the J gene TRBJ2-4; D call uncertain. Germline values: CDR1 SGHRS, CDR2 YFSETQ. Between the trimmed V and J ends, which lost 4 bases and 9 bases, there was a span of 14 bases. The CDR3 length is 13 residues. The CDR3 DNA sequence: TGCGCCAGCAGCACCTCCCAGTTCGCCATTCAGTACTTC. It translates to CASSTSQFAIQYF.

The chain couples TRBV30 to TRBJ1-1; D remains ambiguous. This CDR3 has 13 residues. V was trimmed by 8 bases and J by 0 bases, leaving 13 bases between them. In germline, CDR1 is GTSNPN, CDR2 SVGIG (reference sequence). For the CDR3, the DNA is TGTGCCCGTACACTGAGAATGAACACTGAAGCTTTCTTT. Its protein product is CARTLRMNTEAFF.

This chain uses TRBV29-1 with TRBJ2-7; D may be TRBD1 (6 bases). V was shortened by 4 bases and J by 2 bases, with 12 bases between the two germline ends. The CDR3 has 13 residues. Germline CDR1 is SQVTM and CDR2 is ANQGSEA. Written as DNA, the CDR3 is TGCAGCGTTGTGGGGGCTACTACCTACGAGCAGTACTTC. It is translated as CSVVGATTYEQYF.

In the case of this clonotype: This could be a read error, since a much larger clone is one nucleotide away. V usage is TRBV4-2 and J usage is TRBJ2-1; 9 nucleotides line up with TRBD2. The CDR3 is made up of 18 amino acids. The V and J ends lost 2 bases and 6 bases, in that order; junction bases with no gene match: 14. Looked up from germline, CDR1 is LGHNA and CDR2 is YNFKEQ. CDR3 DNA: TGTGCCAGCAGCCAACTTAAACCAGGGACTAGCAACTGCAATGAGCAGTTCTTC. Translation gives CASSQLKPGTSNCNEQFF.

Only a few counts were recorded for this clonotype. Here the CDR3 DNA reads TGTGCCAGCAGCTTGGAACAGGGAGAGGGGCAGTACTTC. Translated, it gives CASSLEQGEGQYF. The V call is TRBV5-6, the J call TRBJ2-7, with a possible D match to TRBD1 (6 bases). V lost 0 bases to trimming and J lost 9 bases, with 13 bases between them. The CDR3 loop spans 13 amino acids. The germline V gene encodes CDR1 SGHDT and CDR2 YYEEEE.

V is TRBV15 and J is TRBJ2-3; D is uncertain. CDR1 and CDR2 (germline): LNHNV, YYDKDF (reference sequence). CDR3 length: 16 residues. Trimming took off 0 bases at V and 2 bases at J, with 12 bases between the two ends. This CDR3 is CATSRDPTPNTDTQYF. CDR3 nucleotide sequence: TGTGCCACCAGCAGAGATCCTACGCCTAACACAGATACGCAGTATTTT.

This clonotype was observed a handful of times. V is TRBV6-5 and J is TRBJ1-1; D is undetermined. The CDR3 has 14 amino acids. Trimming pared 6 bases from V and 2 bases from J, leaving 13 bases between. Germline V CDR1 and CDR2: MNHEY, SVGAGI. The CDR3 DNA reads TGTGCCAGCAGACGCTGGGAGGGCAACACTGAAGCTTTCTTT. Its protein product is CASRRWEGNTEAFF.

At least ten counts were recorded for this clonotype. V is TRBV6-6 and J is TRBJ1-6, with no clear D. Deletions cut 2 bases from V and 7 bases from J, with 15 bases between. Germline CDR1 MNHNY, CDR2 SVGAGI (reference sequence). This CDR3 is 16 amino acids long. Written as DNA, the CDR3 is TGTGCCAGCAGTTACCCGGGCCTCAGGAGAAATTCACCCCTCCACTTT. This codes for CASSYPGLRRNSPLHF.

This clonotype showed up just a few times. The rearrangement links TRBV29-1 to TRBJ2-2; D unresolved. CDR1 and CDR2 (germline): SQVTM, ANQGSEA. The CDR3 spans 10 residues. V was clipped by 4 bases and J by 6 bases, with 3 bases between them. CDR3 coding DNA: TGCAGCGTTGGGGCCGGGGAGCTGTTTTTT. It yields the protein CSVGAGELFF.

The chain recombines TRBV28 with TRBJ2-6; D may be TRBD1 (5 bases). CDR1 is MDHEN, CDR2 SYDVKM, per germline. This CDR3 is 14 amino acids long. Trimming pared 10 bases from V and 4 bases from J, leaving 14 bases between. CDR3 nucleotide sequence: TGTGCCACCCTGCAGGGCCCCGGGGCCAACGTCCTGACTTTC. This encodes CATLQGPGANVLTF.

In its sample, this clonotype was seen a few times. This chain links TRBV24-1 with TRBJ2-2; D is unclear. Trimming shortened V by 7 bases and J by 6 bases, and 11 bases separated the two germline ends. Germline CDR1 KGHDR, CDR2 SFDVKD. CDR3 size: 13 residues. The CDR3 DNA reads as TGTGCCACCAGGGGCCTCGAAGCCGGGGAGCTGTTTTTT. Its translation: CATRGLEAGELFF.

This clonotype has more than one count but fewer than ten. The chain employs TRBV11-2 and TRBJ1-4; 8 bases match TRBD1. Germline V lookup: CDR1 SGHAT, CDR2 FQNNGV. With 5 bases clipped from V and 4 bases from J, the junction kept 6 bases outside the gene matches. CDR3 length equals 15 residues. The CDR3 nucleotides read TGTGCCAGCAGCGTCGGACAGGGTGGTAATGAAAAACTGTTTTTT. This codes for CASSVGQGGNEKLFF.

The chain is built from TRBV11-2 and TRBJ2-7; TRBD1 aligns across 7 bases. The V segment lost 10 bases and the J segment 3 bases; nucleotides outside the gene matches: 6. The germline gives CDR1 SGHAT, CDR2 FQNNGV. The CDR3 runs to 12 residues. The CDR3 loop reads CATGAGGYEQYF. The CDR3 DNA reads as TGTGCCACCGGGGCAGGGGGCTACGAGCAGTACTTC.

Many counts were recorded for this clonotype. The chain employs TRBV30 and TRBJ1-1; D gene uncertain. The V and J ends lost 4 bases and 5 bases respectively, with 11 bases between them. Germline V CDR1 and CDR2: GTSNPN, SVGIG (reference sequence). The CDR3 sequence is 12 residues long. CDR3 amino acids: CAWTASRTEAFF. CDR3 DNA: TGTGCCTGGACAGCATCGCGGACTGAAGCTTTCTTT.

This clonotype has a count of ten or more. The chain has TRBV2 and TRBJ1-6; 9 bases match TRBD1. This CDR3 has 18 amino acids. V trimming: 0 bases; J trimming: 2 bases; junction bases outside the gene matches: 5. The germline V gene encodes CDR1 SNHLY and CDR2 FYNNEI. The CDR3 reads CASSEARGQGTYNSPLHF. CDR3 DNA: TGTGCCAGCAGTGAAGCTAGAGGACAGGGGACCTATAATTCACCCCTCCACTTT.

This clonotype was seen once. The V and J genes are TRBV5-1 and TRBJ2-1; a possible D gene is TRBD2 (5 bases). CDR3 length: 15 residues. Germline-derived CDR1 and CDR2 are SGHRS and YFSETQ. V was shortened by 4 bases and J by 0 bases, with 11 bases between the two germline ends. CDR3 nucleotide sequence: TGCGCCAGCAGCACGGACTTAAGCTCCTACAATGAGCAGTTCTTC. It codes for CASSTDLSSYNEQFF.

J is TRBJ2-5 and V is TRBV27; 7 bases are shared with TRBD1. V trimming: 3 bases; J trimming: 2 bases; junction bases outside the gene matches: 9. The length of the CDR3 is 16 residues. Germline assignment: CDR1 MNHEY and CDR2 SMNVEV (reference sequence). The CDR3 region has the DNA TGTGCCAGCAGTTTGAGGACAGGATGGGAACAAGAGACCCAGTACTTC. Its protein product is CASSLRTGWEQETQYF.

This clonotype was detected only a few times. J is TRBJ1-1 and V is TRBV27; D perhaps matches TRBD1 (5 bases). This CDR3 region has 13 residues. Trimming pared 4 bases from V and 4 bases from J, leaving 10 bases between. CDR1 and CDR2 from the germline V gene are MNHEY and SMNVEV (reference sequence). CDR3 bases: TGTGCCAGCAGTTCAGGGAGAGGCACTGAAGCTTTCTTT. The encoded protein is CASSSGRGTEAFF.

The chain links TRBV27 to TRBJ2-1; D call uncertain. This CDR3 has 13 residues. V was trimmed by 1 base and J by 10 bases, leaving 11 bases between them. CDR1 is MNHEY, CDR2 SMNVEV, per germline (reference sequence). The CDR3 sequence is CASSLLVQAEQFF. The CDR3 nucleotides are TGTGCCAGCAGTTTATTGGTTCAAGCGGAGCAGTTCTTC.

Concerning this clonotype itself: One base away lies a much larger clone, so this may be a sequencing read error. This chain connects TRBV7-6 to TRBJ2-1; 7 bases agree with TRBD2. CDR1 and CDR2 (germline): SGHVS, FNYEAQ. The CDR3 extends over 16 amino acids. This CDR3 is CASSLVAGEVYNELFF. The CDR3 coding sequence is TGTGCCAGCAGCTTAGTTGCGGGAGAAGTCTACAATGAGCTGTTCTTC.